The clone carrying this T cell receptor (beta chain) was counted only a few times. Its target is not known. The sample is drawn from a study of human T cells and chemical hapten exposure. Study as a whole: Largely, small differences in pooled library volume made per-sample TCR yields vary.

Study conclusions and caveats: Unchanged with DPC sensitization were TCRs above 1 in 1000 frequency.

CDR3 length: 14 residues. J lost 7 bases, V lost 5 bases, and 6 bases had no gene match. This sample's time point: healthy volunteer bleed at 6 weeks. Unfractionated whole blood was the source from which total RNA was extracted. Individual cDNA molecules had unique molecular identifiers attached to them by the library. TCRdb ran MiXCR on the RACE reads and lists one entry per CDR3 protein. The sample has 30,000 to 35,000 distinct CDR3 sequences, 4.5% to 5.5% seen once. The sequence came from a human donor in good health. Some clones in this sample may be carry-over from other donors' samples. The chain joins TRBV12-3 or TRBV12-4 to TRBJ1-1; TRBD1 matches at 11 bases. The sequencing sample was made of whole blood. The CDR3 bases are TGTGCCAGCAGTCATGGACAGGGGGCTGGTGAAGCTTTCTTT. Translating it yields CASSHGQGAGEAFF.